This T cell receptor beta chain was recorded in a study of human versus mouse CDR3 diversity and MHC coevolution. V trimming: 0 bases; J trimming: 1 base; junction bases outside the gene matches: 0. This CDR3 spans 14 amino acids. Germline lookup yields CDR1 MGHRA and CDR2 YSYEKL. Produced via immunoSEQ multiplex PCR; TCRdb's table is partial and in-frame only. The sample holds some 80,000 clones; about 90% are singletons and the top ten take about 0.14%. This clone was counted a few times. Sequences were obtained from naive CD4+ T cells from blood. Subset indicated: CD45RO-negative CD62L-positive naive CD4 T cells. The sequence was collected from a person between 30 and 69 years old in good health. V is TRBV4-1 and J is TRBJ2-7; 7 bases are shared with TRBD1. The CDR3 loop is CASSQEGQSYEQYF. CDR3 sequence (DNA): TGCGCCAGCAGCCAAGAGGGACAGTCCTACGAGCAGTACTTC.